This T cell receptor (beta chain) was observed in a study of T-cell memory formation after mild COVID-19. Unmatched junction bases numbered 18, after V lost 0 bases and J lost 9 bases. Germline V gives CDR1 SGHRS, CDR2 YFSETQ. The CDR3 runs to 18 residues. This clonotype has just a few counts. TCRdb re-analysed the 5' RACE reads in MiXCR, keeping a single row per CDR3 protein. The sample comprises 300,000 to 400,000 distinct CDR3 sequences, 15% of which are singletons, and 20% to 25% rests with the top ten. Sequencing used PBMCs or a T cell subset sorted from them (not recorded which). The chain employs TRBV5-1 and TRBJ2-1; 7 positions match TRBD1. The receptor was isolated from a man in his late teens or twenties who had mild COVID-19 (a few samples of this study predate the infection). Cell type and time point are not known. CDR3 sequence (DNA): TGCGCCAGCAGCTTGGCCTTAGGGGACAGACAAGGATGGGGTGAGCAGTTCTTC. It yields the protein CASSLALGDRQGWGEQFF.